Following are 7 T cell receptor beta chains from one sample sequenced in a study of T cell repertoires in cytomegalovirus infection. MiXCR, applied by TCRdb to the reads, yields one record per CDR3 protein. Of tens of thousands of distinct CDR3 sequences listed, roughly 22% were seen once; the top ten hold around nine tenths. These receptors' targets are unknown. Specimen: CD8+ T cells from cultured PBMCs, collected from culture after CMV antigen stimulation. These TCRs come from a human donor in good health (CMV status not recorded). Some clones in this sample may be carry-over from other donors' samples.

This clonotype was seen a handful of times. The rearrangement uses TRBV12-3 or TRBV12-4 and TRBJ2-2; D uncertain. V was cut by 4 bases and J by 8 bases, with 8 bases left in between. This CDR3 contains 12 residues. CDR3 sequence reads: CASSWGKGELFF. As DNA, the CDR3 is TGTGCCAGCAGTTGGGGAAAGGGGGAGCTGTTTTTT.

This clonotype has just a few counts. The chain couples TRBV7-9 to TRBJ1-5; D is unresolved. V dropped 7 bases and J dropped 4 bases, with 8 bases sitting between them. Germline V CDR1 and CDR2: SEHNR, FQNEAQ (reference sequence). The CDR3 contains 12 residues. CDR3 sequence: CASTSGNQPQHF. CDR3 DNA sequence: TGTGCCAGCACCTCCGGAAATCAGCCCCAGCATTTT.

This clonotype was recorded a few times. V and J are TRBV7-6 and TRBJ2-2, with TRBD1 matching over 9 bases. V shed 2 bases, J shed 3 bases, and the junction held 10 bases outside the gene matches. The CDR3 consists of 18 residues. CDR1 is SGHVS, CDR2 FNYEAQ, per germline. The CDR3 sequence is CASSLNRYRTGDTGELFF. The CDR3 DNA follows: TGTGCCAGCAGCTTAAATAGATACCGGACAGGGGACACCGGGGAGCTGTTTTTT.

This clonotype was seen at least ten times. The chain employs TRBV6-2 or TRBV6-3 and TRBJ1-2; unclear D gene. Trimming pared 0 bases from V and 1 base from J, leaving 6 bases between. The CDR3 is 14 residues long. In germline, CDR1 is MNHEY, CDR2 SVGEGT. This CDR3 reads CASSYSRSNYGYTF. The CDR3 DNA is TGTGCCAGCAGTTACTCGAGGAGTAACTATGGCTACACCTTC.

This clonotype was detected a few times. V and J are TRBV7-9 and TRBJ2-1, with 9 bases fitting TRBD2. This CDR3 has 18 amino acids. V lost 5 bases, J lost 3 bases, and 14 bases stayed unmatched. In germline, CDR1 is SEHNR, CDR2 FQNEAQ (reference sequence). CDR3 bases: TGTGCCAGCAGCCCCCCAGCGGTAGCGGGAGAACTCTACAATGAGCAGTTCTTC. This translates into CASSPPAVAGELYNEQFF.

V usage is TRBV12-3 or TRBV12-4 and J usage is TRBJ2-1; a weak D match, TRBD2 (6 bases). This CDR3 comprises 15 residues. The V end lost 0 bases, the J end lost 8 bases, and 14 bases lay between the germline ends. The CDR3 here is CASSLAGTGSDEQFF. The CDR3 nucleotides are TGTGCCAGCAGTTTAGCTGGGACTGGCTCGGATGAGCAGTTCTTC.

In this sample, this clonotype turned up a few times. V and J are TRBV27 and TRBJ1-1; perhaps TRBD1 as D (5 bases). CDR3 size: 14 residues. V gave up 0 bases and J gave up 4 bases, with 9 bases separating them. Germline-derived CDR1 and CDR2 are MNHEY and SMNVEV (reference sequence). The CDR3 spells CASSLSGGITEAFF. Here the CDR3 DNA reads TGTGCCAGCAGTTTATCTGGGGGTATCACTGAAGCTTTCTTT.